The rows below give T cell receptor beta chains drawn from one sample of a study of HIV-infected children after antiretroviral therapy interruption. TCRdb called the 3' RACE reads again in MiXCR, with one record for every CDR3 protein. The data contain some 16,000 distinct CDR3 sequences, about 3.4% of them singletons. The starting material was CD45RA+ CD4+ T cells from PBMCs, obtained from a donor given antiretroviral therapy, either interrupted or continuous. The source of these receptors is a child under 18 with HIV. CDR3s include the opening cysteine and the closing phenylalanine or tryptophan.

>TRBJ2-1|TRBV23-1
CASSIPGTGPYNEQFF
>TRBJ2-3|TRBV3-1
CASSQEGIGTDTQYF
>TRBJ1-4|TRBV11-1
CASSYYPTRDLKNEKLFF
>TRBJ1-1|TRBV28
CASTREVVRTEAFF
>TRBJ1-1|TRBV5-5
CASSPYETVNTEAFF
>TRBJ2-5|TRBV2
CASSFRGYQETQYF
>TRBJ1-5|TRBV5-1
CASSLGASGQPQHF
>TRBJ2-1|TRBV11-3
CASSLLAGFSYNEQFF
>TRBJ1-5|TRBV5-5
CASSTQTQNQPQHF
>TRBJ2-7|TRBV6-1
CAYRDLVSYEQYF
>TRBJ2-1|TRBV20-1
CSAVQGGDEQFF
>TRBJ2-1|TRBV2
CASSERGLTYNEQFF
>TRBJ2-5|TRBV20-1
CSAMGQGQETQYF
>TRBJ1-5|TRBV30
CAWNEQGNQPQHF
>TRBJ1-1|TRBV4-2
CASREQGHNTEAFF
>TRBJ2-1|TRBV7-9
CASSLGIVDEQFF
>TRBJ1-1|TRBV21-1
CARGQRQINTEAFF
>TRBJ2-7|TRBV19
CASIGGSYEQYF
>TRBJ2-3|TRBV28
CASNGGGRGLAVRDTQYF
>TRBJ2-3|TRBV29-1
CSVYRQGSDTQYF
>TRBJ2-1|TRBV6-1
CASSIQQASYNEQFF
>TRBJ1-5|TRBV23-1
CASRPGHPSNQPQHF
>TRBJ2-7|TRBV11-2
CASSLLQDPAYEQYF
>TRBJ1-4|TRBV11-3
CASSHGASESEKLFF
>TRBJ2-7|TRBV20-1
CSAGLAGGVYEQYF
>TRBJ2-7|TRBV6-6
CASGWKVNGEQYF
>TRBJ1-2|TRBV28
CASRTHRGQPYGYTF
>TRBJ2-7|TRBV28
CASSLPGTAVYF
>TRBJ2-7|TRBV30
CAWSLQGLEQYF
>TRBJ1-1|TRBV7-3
CASSPGTGIGMNTEAFF
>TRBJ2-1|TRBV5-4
CASSPSPTGESYNEQFF
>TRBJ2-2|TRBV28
CASGAGELFF
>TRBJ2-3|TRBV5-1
CASSWGGADTQYF
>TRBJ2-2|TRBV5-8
CASGTTQRELFF
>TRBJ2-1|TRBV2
CASTAEGGINEQFF
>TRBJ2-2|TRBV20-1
CSARGLQTGELFF
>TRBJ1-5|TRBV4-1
CASSQDPGQPQHF